Listed here are 12 T cell receptor beta chains from one sample, sequenced in a study of vaccination and CD4 T cells after COVID-19. The Oncomine TCR Beta short-read assay generated sequence data from the DNA of cultured CD4+ T cells. TCRdb passed the PCR reads through MiXCR, listing each CDR3 protein once. The table includes more than 10,000 distinct CDR3 sequences, 43% detected once. The treatment is: approximately 11-day PBMC culture with coronavirus spike peptide pools or control peptides (ViraFEST assay). These receptors have no identified antigens. The material sequenced was CD4+ T cells from blood, cultured in vitro. The receptors stem from a human donor who had recovered from COVID-19.

J is TRBJ2-7 and V is TRBV20-1, with 11 bases identical to TRBD2. J was trimmed by 1 base and V by 0 bases; bases with no gene match: 14. The CDR3 is 19 residues long. Germline lookup yields CDR1 DFQATT and CDR2 SNEGSKA (reference sequence). CDR3 sequence (DNA): TGCAGTGCTAGAGACCCGAAGCTAGCGGGGGGCCCCGGGTCCTACGAGCAGTACTTC. Protein sequence: CSARDPKLAGGPGSYEQYF.

This clonotype was seen a few times. This sequence joins TRBV23-1 and TRBJ2-7; 7 nucleotides line up with TRBD2. TRBV23-1 belongs to the ORF category, with a function that is uncertain. J gave up 4 bases and V 7 bases, and 13 bases lay outside the gene matches. CDR3 length: 15 amino acids. The CDR3 DNA sequence: TGCGCCAGCACCGGGGAGGGAGGGGTCGAGTACGAGCAGTACTTC. Protein sequence: CASTGEGGVEYEQYF.

This clonotype was counted between two and nine times. The chain recombines TRBV30 with TRBJ2-5; maybe TRBD1 (7 bases). V was clipped by 5 bases and J by 4 bases, with 17 bases between them. The germline gives CDR1 GTSNPN, CDR2 SVGIG (reference sequence). The CDR3 is 14 residues long. This CDR3 reads CAWDREASRETQYF. DNA of the CDR3: TGTGCCTGGGACAGGGAGGCAAGCAGAGAGACCCAGTACTTC.

This chain links TRBV6-2 or TRBV6-3 with TRBJ2-2, with 9 nucleotides matching TRBD1. CDR1 is MNHEY and CDR2 is SVGEGT in the germline V gene. The ends lost 4 bases at V and 4 bases at J; junction bases unmatched: 10. The CDR3 runs 17 residues. DNA for the CDR3: TGTGCCAGCAGTTTCCCAATTTACAGGGGGCCCACCGGGGAGCTGTTTTTT. Protein product: CASSFPIYRGPTGELFF.

The chain is built from TRBV5-1 and TRBJ2-2, with D unresolved. The CDR3 has 13 residues. Trimming removed 2 bases at V and 3 bases at J, with 5 bases between. Per the germline V gene, CDR1 is SGHRS and CDR2 is YFSETQ. This CDR3 reads CASSFGDTGELFF. CDR3 coding DNA: TGCGCCAGCAGCTTCGGAGACACCGGGGAGCTGTTTTTT.

This clonotype was found a few times. This chain uses TRBV6-1 with TRBJ1-4; weak D call: TRBD1 (5 bases). V dropped 5 bases and J dropped 8 bases, with 18 bases sitting between them. There are 15 residues in the CDR3. Germline V gene sequence: CDR1 MNHNS, CDR2 SASEGT. The CDR3 DNA sequence: TGTGCCAGCAGTCCCACAGGAGCGGGAGGAGAAAAACTGTTTTTT. Encoded protein: CASSPTGAGGEKLFF.

This chain connects TRBV19 to TRBJ1-2; D call uncertain. Trimming stripped 2 bases from V and 0 bases from J, with 13 bases between. The CDR3 has 16 residues. Germline V CDR1 and CDR2: LNHDA, SQIVND (reference sequence). CDR3 amino acids: CASSILFKDTNYGYTF. The CDR3 nucleotides read TGTGCCAGTAGTATACTCTTCAAAGATACTAACTATGGCTACACCTTC.

This clonotype was found a few times. The J gene is TRBJ1-1, the V gene TRBV10-3, with no clear D. Trimming removed 7 bases from V and 4 bases from J, with 19 bases in between. Germline CDR1 reads ENHRY; CDR2 reads SYGVKD. The CDR3 has 15 residues. The CDR3 coding sequence is TGTGCCATCAAGGAGGTTGAGAGGGCTAGCACTGAAGCTTTCTTT. Translating gives CAIKEVERASTEAFF.

The chain uses TRBV2 and TRBJ2-1; the match to TRBD1 covers 9 bases. Germline loops: CDR1 SNHLY, CDR2 FYNNEI. V was clipped by 7 bases and J by 4 bases; unmatched bases: 5. This CDR3 spans 14 amino acids. This CDR3 reads CASIAGTGYNEQFF. The CDR3 DNA reads as TGTGCCAGCATCGCCGGGACAGGGTACAATGAGCAGTTCTTC.

The V call is TRBV7-2, the J call TRBJ1-1; D is uncertain. Per the germline V gene, CDR1 is SGHTA and CDR2 is FQGNSA. The CDR3 consists of 13 residues. Trimming removed 8 bases at V and 0 bases at J, with 10 bases between. The CDR3 is CASGTTMNTEAFF. CDR3 nucleotide sequence: TGTGCCAGCGGTACTACCATGAACACTGAAGCTTTCTTT.

The V call is TRBV6-1, the J call TRBJ2-4; D gene ambiguous. Germline CDR1 MNHNS, CDR2 SASEGT. The CDR3 has 13 residues. V lost 6 bases, J lost 0 bases, and 6 bases lay in between. CDR3 loop: CASRGLAKNIQYF. The CDR3 bases are TGTGCCAGCAGGGGATTAGCCAAAAACATTCAGTACTTC.

The chain recombines TRBV20-1 with TRBJ2-5; tentatively, D is TRBD2 (6 bases). There are 12 residues in the CDR3. Trimming left V 3 bases short and J 5 bases short, with 10 bases between. Germline V gene sequence: CDR1 DFQATT, CDR2 SNEGSKA (reference sequence). The CDR3 DNA is TGCAGTGCTAGTGGGGGGAGCGAGACCCAGTACTTC. Protein sequence: CSASGGSETQYF.